The T cell receptor beta chain under discussion was sequenced for a study of regulatory T cells in long-lasting Graves disease. Notes on the study in general: Blood alone, not thyroid tissue, was studied.

This clonotype was counted ten times or more. Its antigen is still unknown. Investigators prepared the TCR beta libraries by applying iRepertoire HTBI primers and Arm-PCR of CDR3 regions. TCRdb used MiXCR to reprocess the multiplex PCR reads, holding one entry per CDR3 protein. The sample has roughly 360,000 distinct CDR3 sequences, roughly 25% seen once. As to time point: persistent/refractory GD, antithyroid drugs over 5 years with positive TRAb. Generation of the TCR library employed RNA extracted from PBMCs. The CDR3 sequence is 14 residues long. The V end lost 2 bases, the J end lost 0 bases, and 7 bases lay between the germline ends. Germline V gene data show CDR1 as DFQATT and CDR2 as SNEGSKA (reference sequence).

V usage is TRBV20-1 and J usage is TRBJ2-2; D remains unclear. The material sequenced was peripheral blood mononuclear cells (PBMCs), taken when the disease was refractory, from a patient treated with antithyroid drugs. The receptor was isolated from a woman in her thirties or forties with Graves disease. CDR3 sequence reads: CSARRQANTGELFF. The DNA for the CDR3 is TGCAGTGCTAGACGGCAAGCGAACACCGGGGAGCTGTTTTTT.